The 27 T cell receptor beta chains below all came from one sample that was sequenced in a study of T cell repertoires in cytomegalovirus infection. In TCRdb, the reads were re-called with MiXCR into one record per CDR3 protein. The data show about 310,000 distinct CDR3 sequences, with under 20% seen just once and 9.5% to 15% held by the top ten. Sequencing was performed on PBMCs. Every receptor here comes from a human donor in good health (CMV status not recorded). Some clones in this sample may be carry-over from other donors' samples.

This clonotype appeared many times. The chain uses TRBV28 and TRBJ2-1, with 7 positions matching TRBD2. V lost 3 bases and J lost 5; bases outside the gene matches: 4. Germline lookup yields CDR1 MDHEN and CDR2 SYDVKM. The CDR3 is 14 residues long. The DNA for the CDR3 is TGTGCCAGCAGTTTGGGCGGGGGAAACAATGAGCAGTTCTTC. As protein: CASSLGGGNNEQFF.

This clonotype was observed many times. The V and J genes are TRBV4-1 and TRBJ1-1, with D hard to call. From germline, CDR1 is MGHRA and CDR2 YSYEKL. V shed 3 bases and J shed 0 bases, with 8 bases lying between them. This CDR3 is 14 amino acids long. CDR3 nucleotide sequence: TGCGCCAGCAGCCACGCTGTCCTGAACACTGAAGCTTTCTTT. This translates into CASSHAVLNTEAFF.

This clonotype was detected ten times or more. V is TRBV7-9 and J is TRBJ2-5, with 9 bases matching TRBD1. V shed 5 bases and J 1 base; nucleotides not matched to a gene: 5. The CDR3 is 15 amino acids. Germline V CDR1 and CDR2: SEHNR, FQNEAQ (reference sequence). This CDR3 is CASSPRTGAQETQYF. In DNA, the CDR3 is TGTGCCAGCAGCCCGCGGACAGGGGCCCAAGAGACCCAGTACTTC.

The table lists this clonotype with a few counts. The chain recombines TRBV28 with TRBJ2-1, with TRBD1 as a possible D gene (6 bases). In germline, CDR1 is MDHEN, CDR2 SYDVKM. The CDR3 consists of 16 residues. Trimming pared 6 bases from V and 6 bases from J, leaving 21 bases between. The CDR3 nucleotides are TGTGCCAGCAGGCGAGTGACAGGAACGGTCTTCAATGAGCAGTTCTTC. Its translation: CASRRVTGTVFNEQFF.

This clonotype was seen at least ten times. The chain employs TRBV4-2 and TRBJ1-1, with D uncertain. Germline V CDR1 and CDR2: LGHNA, YNFKEQ. The CDR3 runs to 14 residues. Trimming shortened V by 0 bases and J by 1 base, and 6 bases separated the two germline ends. CDR3 in DNA: TGTGCCAGCAGCCAAGATGTAGAGAACACTGAAGCTTTCTTT. It codes for CASSQDVENTEAFF.

This clonotype has more than one count but fewer than ten. This chain links TRBV4-1 with TRBJ2-3, with 9 bases that match TRBD2. The CDR3 spans 17 residues. Per germline, CDR1 MGHRA and CDR2 YSYEKL. V was clipped by 1 base and J by 4 bases; unmatched bases: 9. The CDR3, as DNA: TGCGCCAGCAGCCAAGGCCCCAAGCGGGGGGCTCCAGATACGCAGTATTTT. This gives the protein CASSQGPKRGAPDTQYF.

This clonotype appeared many times. This sequence joins TRBV6-1 and TRBJ2-1; 7 bases align to TRBD2. Germline-derived CDR1 and CDR2 are MNHNS and SASEGT. The CDR3 runs 14 residues. V gave up 5 bases and J gave up 10 bases; unmatched junction bases: 11. The CDR3 DNA sequence: TGTGCCAGCAGTCGGACTAGGACCCACGGGGAGCAGTTCTTC. It specifies CASSRTRTHGEQFF.

For this clonotype: It may be a read error: a sequence one base away is much more abundant. The gene calls are TRBV11-2 and TRBJ1-5; TRBD1 might be the D (5 bases). Germline V lookup: CDR1 SGHAT, CDR2 FQNNGV. This CDR3 contains 14 residues. The V gene lost 5 bases and the J gene lost 10 bases, with 18 bases spanning the gap. The CDR3 reads CASSRWGDGHPQHF. In nucleotides, the CDR3 is TGTGCCAGCAGCCGTTGGGGCGATGGACATCCCCAGCATTTT.

This clonotype has just a few counts. The chain has TRBV18 and TRBJ1-2; D is unclear. The CDR3 consists of 14 residues. CDR1 and CDR2 (germline): KGHSH, LQKENI. The V gene lost 2 bases and the J gene lost 6 bases, with 13 bases spanning the gap. The DNA of the CDR3 is TGTGCCAGCTCACCAGGAGCGGGTACGAATGGCTACACCTTC. It yields the protein CASSPGAGTNGYTF.

This chain links TRBV19 with TRBJ1-5, with D possibly matching TRBD1 (5 bases). V lost 4 bases, J lost 0 bases, and 13 bases lay in between. Germline V gene lookup returns CDR1 LNHDA and CDR2 SQIVND (reference sequence). The CDR3 sequence is 16 residues long. In DNA, the CDR3 is TGTGCCAGTAGTAGCGGAGGGGAATATAGCAATCAGCCCCAGCATTTT. This codes for CASSSGGEYSNQPQHF. Full variable domain (rest looked up from reference TRBV19 and TRBJ1-5): DGGITQSPKYLFRKEGQNVTLSCEQNLNHDAMYWYRQDPGQGLRLIYYSQIVNDFQKGDIAEGYSVSREKKESFPLTVTSAQKNPTAFYLCASSSGGEYSNQPQHFGDGTRLSIL.

V usage is TRBV6-5 and J usage is TRBJ2-1, with 10 positions matching TRBD2. CDR1 is MNHEY and CDR2 is SVGAGI in the germline V gene. This CDR3 contains 16 residues. The ends lost 6 bases at V and 4 bases at J; junction bases unmatched: 9. The CDR3 loop is CASSSLTSGEYNEQFF. The CDR3 DNA follows: TGTGCCAGCAGCTCCCTTACTAGCGGGGAATACAATGAGCAGTTCTTC.

As for this clonotype: A clone one base away is much larger, so this may be a read error. The chain combines TRBV7-3 with TRBJ2-3; 13 nucleotides match TRBD2. The germline V gene has CDR1 SGHTA and CDR2 FQGTGA. The CDR3 runs 17 residues. The CDR3 DNA reads as TGTGCCGGCAGCTTACTTGAAGGACTAGCGGGGGTAGATACGCAGTATTTT. Translated, it gives CAGSLLEGLAGVDTQYF.

Only a few counts were recorded for this clonotype. The chain employs TRBV6-1 and TRBJ1-6; 12 bases are shared with TRBD1. The germline V gene encodes CDR1 MNHNS and CDR2 SASEGT. V lost 6 bases to trimming and J lost 10 bases; unmatched junction nucleotides: 7. This CDR3 spans 15 amino acids. CDR3 sequence reads: CASRGGTGGKSPLHF. The DNA of the CDR3 is TGTGCCAGCAGAGGAGGGACAGGGGGCAAATCACCCCTCCACTTT.

The sample holds many counts of this clonotype. The chain employs TRBV5-6 and TRBJ1-1; D remains unclear. With 10 bases removed from V and 0 bases from J, the gap between germline ends came to 13 bases. The CDR3 has 13 amino acids. CDR1 SGHDT and CDR2 YYEEEE come from the germline V gene. The CDR3 coding sequence is TGTGCCTCGATCGTTTGGATGAACACTGAAGCTTTCTTT. This encodes CASIVWMNTEAFF.

This clonotype has at least ten counts. The V call is TRBV7-9, the J call TRBJ2-7; TRBD2 agrees at 8 bases. The CDR3 contains 14 residues. The V gene's germline CDR1 is SEHNR and CDR2 FQNEAQ (reference sequence). The V segment lost 8 bases and the J segment 1 base; nucleotides outside the gene matches: 7. The CDR3, as DNA: TGTGCCAGCTCCCCCCCGGGAGGGTCCTACGAGCAGTACTTC. It encodes CASSPPGGSYEQYF.

The genes are TRBV6-1 and TRBJ1-5; 7 bases are shared with TRBD1. Per the germline V gene, CDR1 is MNHNS and CDR2 is SASEGT. This CDR3 contains 14 residues. V lost 5 bases and J lost 2; bases outside the gene matches: 3. The CDR3 region has the DNA TGTGCCAGCAGTCGAGACAGGGGCAATCAGCCCCAGCATTTT. Translation gives CASSRDRGNQPQHF.

CDR3 region: CASSQAGEGYGYTF. The CDR3 DNA sequence: TGCGCCAGCAGCCAGGCAGGGGAAGGTTATGGCTACACCTTC. The genes are TRBV4-1 and TRBJ1-2; weak D call: TRBD1 (6 bases). V lost 3 bases to trimming and J lost 5 bases, with 13 bases between them. Germline-derived CDR1 and CDR2 are MGHRA and YSYEKL. The CDR3 totals 14 residues.

CDR3 sequence: CASREGAGNQPQHF. Written as DNA, the CDR3 is TGTGCCAGCAGGGAGGGGGCGGGCAATCAGCCCCAGCATTTT. The chain uses TRBV6-2 or TRBV6-3 and TRBJ1-5; TRBD1 matches 7 bases. The J segment lost 2 bases and the V segment lost 6 bases, leaving 4 bases of the junction unmatched. CDR1 and CDR2 from the germline V gene are MNHEY and SVGEGT. The CDR3 extends over 14 amino acids.

This clonotype was counted at least ten times. The rearrangement uses TRBV7-2 and TRBJ1-6; 8 bases align to TRBD1. CDR1 is SGHTA and CDR2 is FQGNSA in the germline V gene. V lost 5 bases to trimming and J lost 0 bases; unmatched junction nucleotides: 3. The length of the CDR3 is 16 residues. The CDR3 sequence: CASSRDRSSYNSPLHF. The CDR3 nucleotides are TGTGCCAGCAGCCGGGACAGGAGCTCCTATAATTCACCCCTCCACTTT.

The rearrangement uses TRBV19 and TRBJ2-2; 7 bases fit TRBD2. The CDR3 length is 16 residues. J lost 5 bases, V lost 10 bases, and 16 bases had no gene match. CDR1 LNHDA and CDR2 SQIVND come from the germline V gene (reference sequence). CDR3 sequence (DNA): TGTGCCACCGAGGTCGGGGGGTCGTTGGTAACCGGGGAGCTGTTTTTT. This gives the protein CATEVGGSLVTGELFF. The full variable domain, in which reference TRBV19 and TRBJ2-2 provide the parts outside the CDR3, is DGGITQSPKYLFRKEGQNVTLSCEQNLNHDAMYWYRQDPGQGLRLIYYSQIVNDFQKGDIAEGYSVSREKKESFPLTVTSAQKNPTAFYLCATEVGGSLVTGELFFGEGSRLTVL.

In its sample, this clonotype was seen a few times. V is TRBV7-9 and J is TRBJ2-5, with 7 bases fitting TRBD1. The CDR3 consists of 18 residues. J was trimmed by 1 base and V by 3 bases; bases with no gene match: 14. CDR1 and CDR2 (germline): SEHNR, FQNEAQ (reference sequence). The chain's CDR3 is CASSFPRGTQRAQETQYF. CDR3 nucleotide sequence: TGTGCCAGCAGCTTCCCCAGGGGGACCCAGAGGGCCCAAGAGACCCAGTACTTC.

This clonotype was seen more than once but under ten times. The chain links TRBV5-1 to TRBJ1-3; the D is unclear. The CDR3 has 15 residues. Germline CDR1 reads SGHRS; CDR2 reads YFSETQ. Trimming removed 3 bases at V and 0 bases at J, with 10 bases between. CDR3 residues: CASSSDPFSGNTIYF. CDR3 coding DNA: TGCGCCAGCAGCTCGGACCCTTTCTCTGGAAACACCATATATTTT.

This clonotype was picked up many times. The J gene is TRBJ2-3, the V gene TRBV7-2; 8 bases align to TRBD2. The CDR3 covers 16 residues. Per the germline V gene, CDR1 is SGHTA and CDR2 is FQGNSA. J gave up 2 bases and V 1 base, and 5 bases lay outside the gene matches. Written as DNA, the CDR3 is TGTGCCAGCAGCTTAGATCCGGGGGGGTCCACAGATACGCAGTATTTT. Translating it yields CASSLDPGGSTDTQYF.

This clonotype was counted only a few times. The chain has TRBV19 and TRBJ2-5; D is undetermined. The germline V gene encodes CDR1 LNHDA and CDR2 SQIVND (reference sequence). The CDR3 is 16 residues long. Between the trimmed V and J ends, which lost 5 bases and 4 bases, there was a span of 20 bases. The CDR3 here is CASSPTYNSVGETQYF. CDR3 nucleotide sequence: TGTGCCAGTAGTCCGACCTATAACTCGGTGGGAGAGACCCAGTACTTC.

This clonotype was seen ten or more times. The V gene is TRBV7-9, the J gene TRBJ1-1; D is undetermined. Deletions cut 7 bases from V and 1 base from J, with 16 bases between. CDR3 length: 15 amino acids. Germline CDR1 SEHNR, CDR2 FQNEAQ (reference sequence). CDR3 loop: CASMSVWEKNTEAFF. In nucleotides, the CDR3 is TGTGCCAGCATGAGCGTGTGGGAGAAGAACACTGAAGCTTTCTTT.

This clonotype showed up just a few times. The chain links TRBV4-1 to TRBJ1-2; no definite D call. V shed 0 bases and J shed 3 bases, with 11 bases lying between them. The CDR3 loop spans 15 amino acids. Germline V gene sequence: CDR1 MGHRA, CDR2 YSYEKL. As DNA, the CDR3 is TGCGCCAGCAGCCAAGAATGGAGCGTCGACTATGGCTACACCTTC. Amino acids: CASSQEWSVDYGYTF.

V gene TRBV18 combines with J gene TRBJ2-2; no firm D call. The CDR3 extends over 13 amino acids. The germline CDR1 and CDR2 sequences are KGHSH and LQKENI. Between the trimmed V and J ends, which lost 2 bases and 4 bases, there was a span of 5 bases. CDR3: CASSPSTTGELFF. CDR3 nucleotides: TGTGCCAGCTCACCAAGCACCACCGGGGAGCTGTTTTTT.